The clone carrying this T cell receptor (beta chain) has a handful of counts. The antigen is undetermined. TCRdb used MiXCR to reprocess the 5' RACE reads, holding one entry per CDR3 protein. The repertoire has tens of thousands of distinct CDR3 sequences, about 13% of them found once; the top ten carry 41%. This CDR3 is 15 amino acids long. V trimming: 0 bases; J trimming: 7 bases; junction bases outside the gene matches: 9. Per germline, CDR1 DFQATT and CDR2 SNEGSKA (reference sequence). This sample was included in a study of T-cell memory formation after mild COVID-19. Overall study findings and caveats: CM and EM subsets held most contracting CD4+ clones; EMRA held CD8+ ones.

This TCR was sampled from a man younger than 35 who had mild COVID-19 (a few samples of this study predate the infection). Cell type and time point are not known. The chain has TRBV20-1 and TRBJ1-2; 9 bases fit TRBD1. Sequencing input: PBMCs or a T cell subset sorted from them (not recorded which). CDR3 region: CSARESRDRAGGYTF. CDR3 nucleotide sequence: TGCAGTGCTAGAGAGAGTCGGGACAGGGCGGGTGGCTACACCTTC.